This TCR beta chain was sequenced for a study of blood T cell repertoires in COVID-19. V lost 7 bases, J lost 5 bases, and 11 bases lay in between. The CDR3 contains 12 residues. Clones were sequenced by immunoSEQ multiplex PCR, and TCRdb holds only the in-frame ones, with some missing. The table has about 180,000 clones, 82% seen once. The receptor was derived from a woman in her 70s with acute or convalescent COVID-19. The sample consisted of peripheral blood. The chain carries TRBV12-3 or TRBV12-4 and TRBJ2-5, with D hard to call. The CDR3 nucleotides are TGTGCCAGCACCTTCTCCCAGGAGACCCAGTACTTC. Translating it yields CASTFSQETQYF.